This T cell receptor beta chain was captured in a study of cytomegalovirus exposure and HLA in healthy donors. Turning to the study itself: Caucasian-associated ancestry cluster membership applied to approximately 84% of some 400 genotyped donors. Overall study findings and caveats: Researchers reported in a later analysis that a missense DCLRE1C variant was tied to TCR beta V- and J-gene trimming. Despite most TCR sequences being rare, some public TCRs occurred in many donors. Accounts indicate the classifier identified cytomegalovirus status with strong specificity and sensitivity.

In the PCR, 60 Vbeta and 13 Jbeta primers were used. TCRdb's copy holds only in-frame clones and misses some; the assay was immunoSEQ multiplex PCR. The sample includes approximately 180,000 clones, 60% to 80% of them seen just once. V lost 4 bases and J lost 4, with 18 bases in between. This CDR3 contains 15 residues. Germline values: CDR1 SGHRS, CDR2 YFSETQ. Points on this clone: Its antigen is unknown.

The TCR sequence derives from a middle-aged man in good health and CMV-seropositive. The chain links TRBV5-1 to TRBJ2-7; tentative D call: TRBD2 (5 bases). The material sequenced was PBMCs. The CDR3 spells CASSPGSLGIYEQYF. Written as DNA, the CDR3 is TGCGCCAGCAGCCCGGGGTCGCTGGGGATATACGAGCAGTACTTC.